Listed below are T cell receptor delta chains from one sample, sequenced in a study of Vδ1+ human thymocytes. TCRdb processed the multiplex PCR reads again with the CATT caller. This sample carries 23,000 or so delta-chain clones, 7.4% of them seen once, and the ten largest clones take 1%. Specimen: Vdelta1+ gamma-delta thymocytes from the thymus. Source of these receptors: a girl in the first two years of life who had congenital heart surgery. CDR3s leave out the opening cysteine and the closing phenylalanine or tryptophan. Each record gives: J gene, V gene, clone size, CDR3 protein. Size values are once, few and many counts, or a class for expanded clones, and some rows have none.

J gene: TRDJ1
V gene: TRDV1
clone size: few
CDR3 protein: ALGETSAYIPGDIQDKLI

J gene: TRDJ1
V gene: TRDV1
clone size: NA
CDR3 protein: ALGDWLPTGPVGTDKLI

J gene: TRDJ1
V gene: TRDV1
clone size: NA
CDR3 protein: ALIPARERYTDKLI

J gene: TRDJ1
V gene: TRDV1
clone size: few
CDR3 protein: ALGESSPLLGDREELI

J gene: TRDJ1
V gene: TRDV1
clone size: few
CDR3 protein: ALGEPIRGGYTDKLI

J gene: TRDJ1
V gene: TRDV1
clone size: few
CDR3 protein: ALGELRPTFPANLCGKLI

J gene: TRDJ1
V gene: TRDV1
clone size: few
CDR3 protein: ALGSFLFRREIRGAGGYGELI

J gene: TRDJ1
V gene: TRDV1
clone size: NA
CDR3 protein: ALGDDNPLLI

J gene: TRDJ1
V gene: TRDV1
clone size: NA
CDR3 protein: ALGEILGTYTDKLI

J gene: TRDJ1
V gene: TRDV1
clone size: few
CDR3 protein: ALEEVFAPPLGDNTDKLI

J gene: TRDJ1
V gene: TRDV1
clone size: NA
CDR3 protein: ALGEQKFPIALLGDYTDKLI

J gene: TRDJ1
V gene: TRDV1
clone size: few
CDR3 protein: ALGVPEPKPGKYTDKLI

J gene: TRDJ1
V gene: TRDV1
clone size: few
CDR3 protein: ALGGSFRLQGLGEKNTDKLI

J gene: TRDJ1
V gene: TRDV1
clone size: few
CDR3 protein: ALGGPLGGYTDKLI

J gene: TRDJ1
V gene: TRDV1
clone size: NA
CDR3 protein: ALGISGGPRPITDKLI

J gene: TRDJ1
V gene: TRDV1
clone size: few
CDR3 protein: ALGTPNTALLGDTKSKGTDKLI

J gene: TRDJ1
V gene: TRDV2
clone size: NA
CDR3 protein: ACDAEARLAYGDKLI

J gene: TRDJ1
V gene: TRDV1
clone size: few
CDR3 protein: ALGVPPTELGDAATDKLI

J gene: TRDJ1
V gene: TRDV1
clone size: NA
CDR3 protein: ALGVPSPALSVVFDKLI

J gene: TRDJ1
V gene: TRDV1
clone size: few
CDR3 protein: ALGERSEDWGIKYPPDKLI

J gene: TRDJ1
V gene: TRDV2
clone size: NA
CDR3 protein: ACDTARKGGGSKLI

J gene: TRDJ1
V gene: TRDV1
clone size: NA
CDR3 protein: ALGGLNPGDTVDKLI

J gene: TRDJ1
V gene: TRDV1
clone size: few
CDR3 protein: ALGETYTDKLI

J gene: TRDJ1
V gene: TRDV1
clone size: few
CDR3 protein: ALGEFIGGYTDKLI

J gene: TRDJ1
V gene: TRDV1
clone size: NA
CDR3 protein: ALGESCVLGDTTYTDKLI

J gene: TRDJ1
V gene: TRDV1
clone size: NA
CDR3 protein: ALGEHEKQGLGDKSDKLI

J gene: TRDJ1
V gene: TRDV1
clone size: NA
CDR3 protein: ALGELRLRWGIIPHTDKLI

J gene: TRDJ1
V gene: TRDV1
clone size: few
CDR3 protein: ALGELGRFLPAPKLI

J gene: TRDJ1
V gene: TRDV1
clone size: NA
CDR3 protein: ALGDGLGAGSLI

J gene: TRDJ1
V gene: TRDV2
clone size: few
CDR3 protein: ACDLGGPNTDKLI

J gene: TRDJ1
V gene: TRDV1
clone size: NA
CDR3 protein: ALGPTSPSRTDKLI

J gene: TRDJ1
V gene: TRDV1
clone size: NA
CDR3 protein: ALGENSRLYTDKLI

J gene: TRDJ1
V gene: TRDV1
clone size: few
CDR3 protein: ALGELPARDPFCTGGYSPLLTDKLI

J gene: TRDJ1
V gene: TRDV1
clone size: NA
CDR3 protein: ALGERRGFYTDKLI

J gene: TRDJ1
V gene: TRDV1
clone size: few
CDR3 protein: ALEAFLGGYASDKLI

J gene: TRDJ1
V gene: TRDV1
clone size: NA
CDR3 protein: ALGGLLLAGGYADKLI

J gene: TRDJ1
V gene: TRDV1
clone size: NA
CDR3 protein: ALGEREGGNTDKLI